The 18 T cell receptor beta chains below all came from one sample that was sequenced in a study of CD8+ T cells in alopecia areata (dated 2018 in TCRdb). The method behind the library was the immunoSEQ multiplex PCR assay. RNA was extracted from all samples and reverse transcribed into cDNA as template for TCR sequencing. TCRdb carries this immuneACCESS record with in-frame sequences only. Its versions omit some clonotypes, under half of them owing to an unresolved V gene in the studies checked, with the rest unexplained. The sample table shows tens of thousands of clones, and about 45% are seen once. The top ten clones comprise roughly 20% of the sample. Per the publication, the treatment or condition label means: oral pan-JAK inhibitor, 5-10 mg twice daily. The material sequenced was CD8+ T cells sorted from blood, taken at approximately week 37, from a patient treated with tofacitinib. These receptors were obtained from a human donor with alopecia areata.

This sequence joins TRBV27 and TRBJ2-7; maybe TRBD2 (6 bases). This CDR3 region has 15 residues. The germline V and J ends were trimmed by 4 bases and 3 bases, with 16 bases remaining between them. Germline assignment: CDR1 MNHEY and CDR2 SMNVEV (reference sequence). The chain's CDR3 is CASSSPTAGNYEQYF. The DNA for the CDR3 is TGTGCCAGCAGTTCCCCAACAGCGGGCAACTACGAGCAGTACTTC.

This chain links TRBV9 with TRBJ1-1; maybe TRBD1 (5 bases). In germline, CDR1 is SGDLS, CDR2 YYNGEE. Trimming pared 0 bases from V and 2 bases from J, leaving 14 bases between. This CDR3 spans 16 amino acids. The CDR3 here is CASSVASGRGNTEAFF. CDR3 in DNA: TGTGCCAGCAGCGTAGCTTCGGGAAGGGGCAACACTGAAGCTTTCTTT. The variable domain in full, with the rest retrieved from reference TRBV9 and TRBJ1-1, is DSGVTQTPKHLITATGQRVTLRCSPRSGDLSVYWYQQSLDQGLQFLIQYYNGEERAKGNILERFSAQQFPDLHSELNLSSLELGDSALYFCASSVASGRGNTEAFFGQGTRLTVV.

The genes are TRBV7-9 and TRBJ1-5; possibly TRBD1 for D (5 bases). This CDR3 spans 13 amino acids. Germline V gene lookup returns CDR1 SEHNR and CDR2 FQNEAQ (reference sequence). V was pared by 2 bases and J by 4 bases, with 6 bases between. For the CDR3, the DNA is TGTGCCAGCAGCTTAAGGGGTAATCAGCCCCAGCATTTT. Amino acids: CASSLRGNQPQHF.

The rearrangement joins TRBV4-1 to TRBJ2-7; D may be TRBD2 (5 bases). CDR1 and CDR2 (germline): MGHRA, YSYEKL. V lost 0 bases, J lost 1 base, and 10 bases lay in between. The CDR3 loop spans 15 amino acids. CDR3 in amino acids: CASSQEGLESYEQYF. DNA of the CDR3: TGCGCCAGCAGCCAAGAAGGACTGGAGTCCTACGAGCAGTACTTC.

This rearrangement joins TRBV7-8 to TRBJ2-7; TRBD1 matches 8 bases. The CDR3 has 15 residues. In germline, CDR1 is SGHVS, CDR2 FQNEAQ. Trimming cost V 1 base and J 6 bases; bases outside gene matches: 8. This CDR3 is CASSLEARGLAEQYF. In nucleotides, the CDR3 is TGTGCCAGCAGCTTAGAGGCCAGGGGGCTGGCCGAGCAGTACTTC. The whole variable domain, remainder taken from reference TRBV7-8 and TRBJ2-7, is GAGVSQSPRYKVAKRGQDVALRCDPISGHVSLFWYQQALGQGPEFLTYFQNEAQLDKSGLPSDRFFAERPEGSVSTLKIQRTQQEDSAVYLCASSLEARGLAEQYFGPGTRLTVT.

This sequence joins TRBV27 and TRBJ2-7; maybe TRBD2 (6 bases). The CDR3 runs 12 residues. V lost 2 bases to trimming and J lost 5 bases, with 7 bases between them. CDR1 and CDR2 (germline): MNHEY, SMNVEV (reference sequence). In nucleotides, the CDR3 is TGTGCCAGCAGTTTAGGGGGGAACGAGCAGTACTTC. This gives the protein CASSLGGNEQYF.

CDR3 in amino acids: CATSSAGSYEQYF. The CDR3 coding sequence is TGTGCCACCAGCAGTGCCGGATCCTACGAGCAGTACTTC. The chain links TRBV15 to TRBJ2-7; D is unresolved. Germline V gives CDR1 LNHNV, CDR2 YYDKDF (reference sequence). V dropped 3 bases and J dropped 1 base, with 7 bases sitting between them. The CDR3 loop spans 13 amino acids.

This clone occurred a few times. In DNA form, the CDR3 reads TGCGCCAGCAGCTTAGAGGTGGCCTACGAGCAGTACTTC. It yields the protein CASSLEVAYEQYF. The genes are TRBV5-1 and TRBJ2-7; the D is unclear. Trimming left V 2 bases short and J 2 bases short, with 8 bases between. Germline CDR1 and CDR2: SGHRS and YFSETQ. CDR3 length: 13 residues.

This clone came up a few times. The CDR3 DNA reads TGTGCCAGCAGCTCGAGAGCGGGAGAAGATACGCAGTATTTT. Its protein product is CASSSRAGEDTQYF. The chain joins TRBV7-9 to TRBJ2-3; 8 bases are a match to TRBD2. The V segment lost 4 bases and the J segment 5 bases; nucleotides outside the gene matches: 5. Germline V gives CDR1 SEHNR, CDR2 FQNEAQ (reference sequence). The length of the CDR3 is 14 residues.

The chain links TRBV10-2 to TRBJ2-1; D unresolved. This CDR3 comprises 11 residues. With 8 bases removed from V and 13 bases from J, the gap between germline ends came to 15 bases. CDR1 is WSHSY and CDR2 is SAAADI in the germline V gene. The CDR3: CASLDGSRQFF. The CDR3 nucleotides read TGCGCCAGCCTGGATGGCTCCCGCCAGTTCTTC.

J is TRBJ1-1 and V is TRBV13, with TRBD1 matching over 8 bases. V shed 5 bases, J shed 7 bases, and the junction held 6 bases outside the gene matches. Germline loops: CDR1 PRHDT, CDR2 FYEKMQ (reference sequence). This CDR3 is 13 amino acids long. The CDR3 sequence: CASSDRGGIEAFF. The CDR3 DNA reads TGTGCCAGCAGCGACAGGGGAGGAATTGAAGCTTTCTTT.

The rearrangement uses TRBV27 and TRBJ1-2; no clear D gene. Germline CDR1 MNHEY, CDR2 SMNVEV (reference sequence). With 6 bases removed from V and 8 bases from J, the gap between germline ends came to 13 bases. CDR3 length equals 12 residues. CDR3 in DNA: TGTGCCAGCAGGGAAAAGGGCAGGGGCTACACCTTC. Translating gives CASREKGRGYTF.

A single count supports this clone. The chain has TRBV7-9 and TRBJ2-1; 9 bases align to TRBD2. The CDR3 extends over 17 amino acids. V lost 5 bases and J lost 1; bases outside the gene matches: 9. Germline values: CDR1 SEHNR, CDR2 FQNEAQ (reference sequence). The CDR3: CASSLPEREVSYNEQFF. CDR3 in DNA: TGTGCCAGCAGCCTGCCAGAGCGGGAGGTTTCCTACAATGAGCAGTTCTTC.

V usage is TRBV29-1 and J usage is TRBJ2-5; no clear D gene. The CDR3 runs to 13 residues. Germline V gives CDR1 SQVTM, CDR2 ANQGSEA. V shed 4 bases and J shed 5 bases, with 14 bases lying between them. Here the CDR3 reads CSVVGDGRETQYF. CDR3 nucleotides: TGCAGCGTTGTAGGAGACGGACGGGAGACCCAGTACTTC. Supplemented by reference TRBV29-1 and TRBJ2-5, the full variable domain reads SAVISQKPSRDICQRGTSLTIQCQVDSQVTMMFWYRQQPGQSLTLIATANQGSEATYESGFVIDKFPISRPNLTFSTLTVSNMSPEDSSIYLCSVVGDGRETQYFGPGTRLLVL.

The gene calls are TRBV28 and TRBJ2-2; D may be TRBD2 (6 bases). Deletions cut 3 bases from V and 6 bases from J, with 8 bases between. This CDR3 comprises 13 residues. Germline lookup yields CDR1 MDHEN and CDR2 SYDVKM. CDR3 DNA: TGTGCCAGCAGTTTGCCGGGAGCCGGGGAGCTGTTTTTT. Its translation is CASSLPGAGELFF.

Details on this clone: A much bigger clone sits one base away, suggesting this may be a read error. CDR3 region: CASSSLQSSYEQYF. In DNA form, the CDR3 reads TGTGCCAGCAGCTCTCTTCAAAGCTCCTACGAGCAGTACTTC. The J gene is TRBJ2-7, the V gene TRBV7-8; D ambiguous. The CDR3 extends over 14 amino acids. Trimming took 4 bases from V and 0 from J, leaving 10 bases between them. CDR1 is SGHVS, CDR2 FQNEAQ, per germline. The whole variable domain, filled in from reference TRBV7-8 and TRBJ2-7, reads GAGVSQSPRYKVAKRGQDVALRCDPISGHVSLFWYQQALGQGPEFLTYFQNEAQLDKSGLPSDRFFAERPEGSVSTLKIQRTQQEDSAVYLCASSSLQSSYEQYFGPGTRLTVT.

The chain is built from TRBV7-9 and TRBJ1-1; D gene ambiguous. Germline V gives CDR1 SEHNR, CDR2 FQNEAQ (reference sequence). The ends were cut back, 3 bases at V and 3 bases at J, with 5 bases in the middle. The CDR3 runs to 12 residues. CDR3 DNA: TGTGCCAGCAGCTTGAGTGACACTGAAGCTTTCTTT. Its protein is CASSLSDTEAFF.

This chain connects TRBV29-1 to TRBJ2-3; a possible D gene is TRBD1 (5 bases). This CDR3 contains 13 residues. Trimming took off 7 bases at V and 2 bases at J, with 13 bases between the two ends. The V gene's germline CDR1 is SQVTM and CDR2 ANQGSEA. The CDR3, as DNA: TGCAGCGCCGAGCAGGGTGCCACAGATACGCAGTATTTT. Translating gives CSAEQGATDTQYF.